The entry that follows covers one T cell receptor (beta chain) sequence. This record belongs to a study of blood T cell repertoires in COVID-19. Sequencing was performed with immunoSEQ multiplex PCR; in TCRdb, only in-frame clones are kept and a portion is missing. The sample gives about 76,000 clones, approximately 80% of which show up once; 15% to 20% is in the top ten. CDR1 and CDR2 (germline): SNHLY, FYNNEI. Trimming left V 7 bases short and J 4 bases short, with 19 bases between. The CDR3 has 15 residues. What was sequenced was peripheral blood. This sequence originates from a woman aged 55-70 years with acute or convalescent COVID-19. The chain has TRBV2 and TRBJ1-2, with a possible D match to TRBD1 (5 bases). The CDR3 protein is CASTLETEGAYGYTF. Written as DNA, the CDR3 is TGTGCCAGCACCCTAGAGACAGAAGGGGCCTATGGCTACACCTTC. The whole variable domain, remainder taken from reference TRBV2 and TRBJ1-2, is EPEVTQTPSHQVTQMGQEVILRCVPISNHLYFYWYRQILGQKVEFLVSFYNNEISEKSEIFDDQFSVERPDGSNFTLKIRSTKLEDSAMYFCASTLETEGAYGYTFGSGTRLTVV.